This is a list of T cell receptor beta chains from one sample in a study of T cell changes during pregnancy in multiple sclerosis. Profiled with immunoSEQ multiplex PCR; TCRdb holds only in-frame clones, not every one. The sample yields about 59,000 clones, roughly 95% seen once. Sequencing used CD4+ T cells from peripheral blood mononuclear cells, obtained before pregnancy. All receptors come from a female donor with multiple sclerosis, enrolled in a pregnancy study. Each CDR3 is given with its conserved first and last residue. A D gene is named only where the DNA matches it firmly. A row's size may be missing; if present it is once, few, many or a size class.

DNA: TGTGCCAGCAGCCCACGACTAGCGGGAGCCCCGTTTCGTTGGGATACGCAGTATTTT
CDR3: CASSPRLAGAPFRWDTQYF
D: TRBD2
J: TRBJ2-3
size: .
V: TRBV7-9

DNA: TGTGCCAGCAGCACGAGGCGGACTAGCCCCGGGGAGCTGTTTTTT
CDR3: CASSTRRTSPGELFF
D: TRBD2
J: TRBJ2-2
size: .
V: TRBV5-4

DNA: TGTGCCTGGAACCCAGGGGGTAGAGAGACCCAGTACTTC
CDR3: CAWNPGGRETQYF
D: TRBD1
J: TRBJ2-5
size: .
V: TRBV30

DNA: TGCGCCAGCAGCCAATACAAGGGGTTGGCCAAAAACATTCAGTACTTC
CDR3: CASSQYKGLAKNIQYF
D: .
J: TRBJ2-4
size: once
V: TRBV4-3

DNA: TGTGCCAGCAGGATGGCGGGAGCAGCCTACGAGCAGTACTTC
CDR3: CASRMAGAAYEQYF
D: TRBD2
J: TRBJ2-7
size: .
V: TRBV2

DNA: TGTGCCAGCAGCCGTCGGGAGATGGGTCGCGGGCAGTACTTC
CDR3: CASSRREMGRGQYF
D: .
J: TRBJ2-7
size: .
V: TRBV27

DNA: TGTGCCAGCAGTGACCCGGGACTAGCGGGTAGTACCCAGTACTTC
CDR3: CASSDPGLAGSTQYF
D: TRBD2
J: TRBJ2-5
size: .
V: TRBV2

DNA: TGTGCCAGCAGTCTCCGACTAGCGGGAGGTCCAGATACGCAGTATTTT
CDR3: CASSLRLAGGPDTQYF
D: TRBD2
J: TRBJ2-3
size: .
V: TRBV28

DNA: TGTGCCAGCAGCGAAGCCACTAGCGTTACCTACAATGAGCAGTTCTTC
CDR3: CASSEATSVTYNEQFF
D: TRBD2
J: TRBJ2-1
size: .
V: TRBV11-2

DNA: TGTGCCAGCAGCTTCACTAGCGGGGAGCAGTTCTTC
CDR3: CASSFTSGEQFF
D: TRBD2
J: TRBJ2-1
size: .
V: TRBV5-4